The 29 T cell receptor beta chains given below trace back to one sample, sequenced in a study of blood T cell repertoires in COVID-19. Measured with immunoSEQ multiplex PCR; TCRdb has only the in-frame clones, and not every one. The table lists approximately 110,000 clones, more than 85% of them singletons. The sequencing input was peripheral blood. These TCRs come from a man in his fifties or sixties with COVID-19, enrolled during active disease.

J is TRBJ2-7 and V is TRBV28, with 10 positions matching TRBD1. The CDR3 contains 17 residues. Germline assignment: CDR1 MDHEN and CDR2 SYDVKM. Unmatched junction bases numbered 16, after V lost 4 bases and J lost 7 bases. This CDR3 is CASSSPQGTGAYVEQYF. CDR3 in DNA: TGTGCCAGCAGTTCCCCGCAGGGGACAGGGGCTTACGTAGAGCAGTACTTC.

The chain carries TRBV28 and TRBJ2-3, with D tentatively TRBD1 (6 bases). Germline CDR1 and CDR2: MDHEN and SYDVKM. There are 13 residues in the CDR3. Between the trimmed V and J ends, which lost 6 bases and 4 bases, there was a span of 11 bases. The CDR3 DNA is TGTGCCAGCAGCACGACAGGTCCAGATACGCAGTATTTT. Translated, it gives CASSTTGPDTQYF.

The chain links TRBV28 to TRBJ1-5, with D possibly matching TRBD1 (5 bases). Germline-derived CDR1 and CDR2 are MDHEN and SYDVKM. With 10 bases removed from V and 11 bases from J, the gap between germline ends came to 15 bases. The CDR3 sequence is 11 residues long. CDR3 nucleotides: TGTGCCACGGGGGGGGTCGGGGCCCAGCATTTT. This sequence encodes CATGGVGAQHF.

In its sample, this clone was seen once. The CDR3 protein is CAIRGTEAFF. DNA for the CDR3: TGTGCCATCCGCGGGACAGAGGCTTTCTTT. The chain employs TRBV6-4 and TRBJ1-1, with 7 bases identical to TRBD1. The germline V gene has CDR1 MRHNA and CDR2 SNTAGT. CDR3 length equals 10 residues. Trimming cost V 10 bases and J 11 bases; bases outside gene matches: 7.

The rearrangement joins TRBV5-1 to TRBJ2-2; 7 bases line up with TRBD2. CDR1 is SGHRS and CDR2 is YFSETQ in the germline V gene. This CDR3 is 16 amino acids long. After removal of 5 bases from V and 5 bases from J, the junction contained 12 bases not matched to a gene. CDR3 nucleotide sequence: TGCGCCAGCAGTCAGACCTTAGCGGGTAGGACCGGGGAGCTGTTTTTT. Amino acids: CASSQTLAGRTGELFF. Supplemented by reference TRBV5-1 and TRBJ2-2, the full variable domain reads KAGVTQTPRYLIKTRGQQVTLSCSPISGHRSVSWYQQTPGQGLQFLFEYFSETQRNKGNFPGRFSGRQFSNSRSEMNVSTLELGDSALYLCASSQTLAGRTGELFFGEGSRLTVL.

The chain carries TRBV5-5 and TRBJ2-2, with a weak D call TRBD1 (5 bases). The CDR3 consists of 14 residues. The ends were cut back, 0 bases at V and 2 bases at J, with 5 bases in the middle. Germline V lookup: CDR1 SGHKS, CDR2 YYEKEE (reference sequence). The CDR3: CASSLGTNTGELFF. In nucleotides, the CDR3 is TGTGCCAGCAGCTTGGGGACAAACACCGGGGAGCTGTTTTTT.

The CDR3 DNA reads TGTGCCAGCAAGGAAACGGACAGGGCGGCCGGGGAGCTGTTTTTT. It is translated as CASKETDRAAGELFF. This chain joins TRBV6-4 and TRBJ2-2; 8 nucleotides match TRBD1. The CDR3 runs to 15 residues. The trim removed 7 bases at V and 6 bases at J, leaving 10 bases unmatched. Per the germline V gene, CDR1 is MRHNA and CDR2 is SNTAGT.

The chain joins TRBV30 to TRBJ1-5; weak D call: TRBD1 (6 bases). Germline V gene lookup returns CDR1 GTSNPN and CDR2 SVGIG (reference sequence). This CDR3 is 14 amino acids long. V was pared by 5 bases and J by 9 bases, with 20 bases between. As DNA, the CDR3 is TGTGCCTGGGGCAGAGGGGGACTAGCAGGGCCCCAGCATTTT. As protein: CAWGRGGLAGPQHF.

The chain uses TRBV7-2 and TRBJ2-4, with TRBD2 as a possible D gene (5 bases). The V gene lost 4 bases and the J gene lost 6 bases, with 16 bases spanning the gap. CDR1 is SGHTA, CDR2 FQGNSA, per germline. CDR3 length: 15 amino acids. The CDR3 loop is CASSSTRGQANIQYF. CDR3 sequence (DNA): TGTGCCAGCAGCTCGACTCGGGGTCAGGCAAACATTCAGTACTTC.

J is TRBJ2-1 and V is TRBV24-1; a possible D gene is TRBD2 (6 bases). V was clipped by 2 bases and J by 9 bases, with 10 bases between them. The CDR3 covers 13 residues. Germline V lookup: CDR1 KGHDR, CDR2 SFDVKD. The CDR3 DNA reads as TGTGCCACCAGTGATTCTAGCGCGAGTGAGCAGTTCTTC. This sequence encodes CATSDSSASEQFF.

The sample holds one count of this clone. The J gene is TRBJ1-3, the V gene TRBV30; D not certain. The CDR3 consists of 14 residues. CDR1 GTSNPN and CDR2 SVGIG come from the germline V gene (reference sequence). Trimming removed 2 bases at V and 0 bases at J, with 8 bases between. The CDR3 reads CAWSLSTSGNTIYF. CDR3 nucleotide sequence: TGTGCCTGGAGTTTGAGTACCTCTGGAAACACCATATATTTT.

The V gene is TRBV27, the J gene TRBJ1-2; 9 bases fit TRBD1. This CDR3 contains 14 residues. The ends lost 4 bases at V and 8 bases at J; junction bases unmatched: 8. Germline CDR1 and CDR2: MNHEY and SMNVEV (reference sequence). CDR3 in amino acids: CASSSPDRGWGYTF. The DNA for the CDR3 is TGTGCCAGCAGTTCACCGGACAGGGGTTGGGGCTACACCTTC.

The chain joins TRBV5-8 to TRBJ1-3, with D perhaps TRBD1 (5 bases). Germline lookup yields CDR1 SGHTS and CDR2 YDEGEE. The CDR3 extends over 15 amino acids. The germline V and J ends were trimmed by 0 bases and 4 bases, with 11 bases remaining between them. CDR3 DNA sequence: TGTGCCAGCAGCTTGGCTCCAGGGCCCGGAAACACCATATATTTT. Protein sequence: CASSLAPGPGNTIYF.

The rearrangement joins TRBV5-6 to TRBJ1-6, with D possibly matching TRBD1 (6 bases). The CDR3 is 15 residues long. Germline CDR1 SGHDT, CDR2 YYEEEE. Trimming shortened V by 0 bases and J by 10 bases, and 14 bases separated the two germline ends. In DNA form, the CDR3 reads TGTGCCAGCAGCTTGGGTCCAGGGGAAGGATCACCCCTCCACTTT. This gives the protein CASSLGPGEGSPLHF. Full variable domain (outside the CDR3, taken from reference TRBV5-6 and TRBJ1-6): DAGVTQSPTHLIKTRGQQVTLRCSPKSGHDTVSWYQQALGQGPQFIFQYYEEEERQRGNFPDRFSGHQFPNYSSELNVNALLLGDSALYLCASSLGPGEGSPLHFGNGTRLTVT.

The table lists this clone with a count of one. This chain uses TRBV9 with TRBJ2-2, with TRBD1 matching 8 bases. Germline V CDR1 and CDR2: SGDLS, YYNGEE. The CDR3 loop spans 17 amino acids. J gave up 2 bases and V 4 bases, and 10 bases lay outside the gene matches. CDR3 region: CASSTPDRGANTGELFF. Written as DNA, the CDR3 is TGTGCCAGCAGCACCCCCGACAGGGGAGCAAACACCGGGGAGCTGTTTTTT.

The CDR3 sequence is CASSTLAGNYGYTF. For the CDR3, the DNA is TGTGCCAGTAGTACTCTGGCAGGGAACTATGGCTACACCTTC. The chain combines TRBV19 with TRBJ1-2, with D possibly TRBD1 on 5 matching bases. CDR3 length equals 14 residues. V was trimmed by 4 bases and J by 2 bases, leaving 11 bases between them. Germline V gives CDR1 LNHDA, CDR2 SQIVND (reference sequence).

This chain joins TRBV5-8 and TRBJ2-7, with D unclear. Germline V gives CDR1 SGHTS, CDR2 YDEGEE. The CDR3 runs 13 residues. Deletions cut 4 bases from V and 7 bases from J, with 15 bases between. The CDR3 reads CASSHRRWLEQYF. CDR3 sequence (DNA): TGTGCCAGCAGCCACAGAAGGTGGCTTGAGCAGTACTTC.

This chain connects TRBV30 to TRBJ1-5, with D possibly being TRBD1 (5 bases). Deletions cut 0 bases from V and 0 bases from J, with 12 bases between. This CDR3 comprises 16 residues. Germline CDR1 reads GTSNPN; CDR2 reads SVGIG (reference sequence). CDR3: CAWSVGQGHSNQPQHF. Written as DNA, the CDR3 is TGTGCCTGGAGTGTAGGGCAGGGCCATAGCAATCAGCCCCAGCATTTT.

The J gene is TRBJ2-5, the V gene TRBV29-1; a possible D gene is TRBD2 (6 bases). The CDR3 is made up of 13 amino acids. Trimming took off 7 bases at V and 4 bases at J, with 16 bases between the two ends. Germline V lookup: CDR1 SQVTM, CDR2 ANQGSEA. The CDR3 region is CSATRLGGETQYF. The CDR3 DNA is TGCAGCGCCACCAGACTAGGCGGAGAGACCCAGTACTTC.

This chain joins TRBV6-4 and TRBJ2-7; tentatively, D is TRBD1 (6 bases). Germline loops: CDR1 MRHNA, CDR2 SNTAGT. The CDR3 spans 14 residues. Trimming removed 3 bases at V and 4 bases at J, with 13 bases between. CDR3 region: CASSEGAAGYEQYF. CDR3 DNA: TGTGCCAGCAGTGAGGGGGCGGCGGGTTACGAGCAGTACTTC.

The chain links TRBV5-5 to TRBJ2-5; 7 bases map to TRBD1. Trimming at V came to 6 bases and at J to 2 bases, leaving 7 bases not matched to a gene. Germline-derived CDR1 and CDR2 are SGHKS and YYEKEE (reference sequence). The CDR3 loop spans 14 amino acids. DNA for the CDR3: TGTGCCAGCACGAGCCCGGGACAGCAAGAGACCCAGTACTTC. Residues: CASTSPGQQETQYF.

The V gene is TRBV3-1 (or the pseudogene TRBV3-2), the J gene TRBJ1-1; 9 bases fit TRBD1. Germline V gene lookup returns CDR1 LGHDT and CDR2 YNNKEL (reference sequence). The CDR3 consists of 16 residues. The V segment lost 4 bases and the J segment 5 bases; nucleotides outside the gene matches: 11. CDR3 sequence reads: CASSLMGGQGKTEAFF. The CDR3 nucleotides are TGTGCCAGCAGCCTCATGGGAGGACAGGGGAAAACTGAAGCTTTCTTT.

V gene TRBV11-2 combines with J gene TRBJ2-4, with D uncertain. Looked up from germline, CDR1 is SGHAT and CDR2 is FQNNGV. This CDR3 spans 16 amino acids. V was pared by 0 bases and J by 0 bases, with 9 bases between. The CDR3 region is CASSLEVGLAKNIQYF. DNA for the CDR3: TGTGCCAGCAGCTTAGAGGTGGGCTTAGCCAAAAACATTCAGTACTTC.

The rearrangement joins TRBV12-3 or TRBV12-4 to TRBJ2-1; D is uncertain. The germline V and J ends were trimmed by 6 bases and 7 bases, with 10 bases remaining between them. The CDR3 contains 12 residues. CDR3 bases: TGTGCCAGCAGCTCCATTACTAATGAGCAGTTCTTC. It encodes CASSSITNEQFF.

J is TRBJ2-1 and V is TRBV2; unclear D gene. V gave up 1 base and J gave up 5 bases, with 6 bases separating them. This CDR3 has 13 residues. Germline V gene lookup returns CDR1 SNHLY and CDR2 FYNNEI. Here the CDR3 reads CASSEVSNNEQFF. The CDR3 DNA follows: TGTGCCAGCAGTGAAGTCAGTAACAATGAGCAGTTCTTC.

This sequence joins TRBV24-1 and TRBJ2-5; D might be TRBD2 (6 bases). Germline V gene data show CDR1 as KGHDR and CDR2 as SFDVKD. The CDR3 contains 14 residues. Trimming took 1 base from V and 5 from J, leaving 10 bases between them. The CDR3 spells CATSDFGSGETQYF. CDR3 in DNA: TGTGCCACCAGTGATTTTGGCAGCGGGGAGACCCAGTACTTC.

This rearrangement joins TRBV19 to TRBJ2-2, with TRBD2 matching 7 bases. CDR1 is LNHDA and CDR2 is SQIVND in the germline V gene (reference sequence). The CDR3 contains 16 residues. With V trimmed by 5 bases and J by 0 bases, 6 bases remained unmatched. CDR3 in DNA: TGTGCCAGTAGTCAACCGGGAGGAGCGAACACCGGGGAGCTGTTTTTT. It encodes CASSQPGGANTGELFF. Full variable domain (missing parts from reference TRBV19 and TRBJ2-2): DGGITQSPKYLFRKEGQNVTLSCEQNLNHDAMYWYRQDPGQGLRLIYYSQIVNDFQKGDIAEGYSVSREKKESFPLTVTSAQKNPTAFYLCASSQPGGANTGELFFGEGSRLTVL.

The rearrangement links TRBV25-1 to TRBJ2-1, with 10 positions matching TRBD2. Germline V CDR1 and CDR2: MGHDK, SYGVNS. The CDR3 is 14 residues long. V lost 4 bases and J lost 7; bases outside the gene matches: 4. CDR3 bases: TGTGCCAGCAGTGCTAGCGGGAGTTTGAATGAGCAGTTCTTC. Translating it yields CASSASGSLNEQFF.

The V and J genes are TRBV6-6 and TRBJ2-1; 10 bases agree with TRBD2. CDR1 is MNHNY, CDR2 SVGAGI, per germline (reference sequence). The CDR3 runs to 13 residues. J was trimmed by 6 bases and V by 5 bases; bases with no gene match: 1. The CDR3 DNA sequence: TGTGCCAGCAGTCGGACTAGCGGCAATGAGCAGTTCTTC. Protein product: CASSRTSGNEQFF.